These T cell receptor beta chains were read from a single sample in a study of cytomegalovirus exposure and HLA in healthy donors. This table comes from immunoSEQ multiplex PCR, and its TCRdb copy is limited to in-frame clones, with some not included. This table has about 250,000 clones, more than 55% appearing once. The sequenced sample consisted of PBMCs. These receptors were collected from a female donor in good health and CMV-seronegative. The CDR3 runs from the conserved cysteine through the conserved F or W. Each record gives: clone size, V gene, J gene, D gene, CDR3 protein, CDR3 DNA. The D gene is left open where the match is weak. The size of a clone is reported for some rows only, either as once, few or many, or as a class for expanded clones.

.	TRBV6-1	TRBJ1-5	TRBD1	CASSALPGQGGEPQHF	TGTGCCAGCAGTGCGCTACCGGGACAGGGGGGTGAGCCCCAGCATTTT
.	TRBV10-2	TRBJ2-1	.	CASSVWAYNEQFF	TGCGCCAGCAGTGTCTGGGCGTACAATGAGCAGTTCTTC
.	TRBV14	TRBJ2-7	TRBD2	CASSQDSRLAGEQYF	TGTGCCAGCAGCCAAGATTCGCGACTAGCGGGGGAGCAGTACTTC
.	TRBV28	TRBJ2-7	.	CASSSRLAPGKSYEQYF	TGTGCCAGCAGTTCCAGACTTGCCCCGGGGAAATCCTACGAGCAGTACTTC
once	TRBV7-2	TRBJ2-1	.	CASSRDFYEQFF	TGTGCCAGCAGCCGGGACTTCTATGAGCAGTTCTTC
.	TRBV6-1	TRBJ2-3	.	CASSEALYTQYF	TGTGCCAGCAGTGAAGCTCTATATACGCAGTATTTT
.	TRBV19	TRBJ1-3	.	CASSGRGGGNTIYF	TGTGCCAGTAGTGGCCGAGGGGGAGGAAACACCATATATTTT
few	TRBV30	TRBJ2-2	TRBD1	CAWRTQGTGELFF	TGTGCCTGGAGGACACAGGGGACCGGGGAGCTGTTTTTT
.	TRBV4-2	TRBJ2-3	TRBD1	CAPEAGTGDRPNSTDTQYF	TGTGCCCCCGAAGCCGGGACAGGGGACCGACCCAATAGCACAGATACGCAGTATTTT
.	TRBV29-1	TRBJ2-7	TRBD1	CSALQGEFYEQYF	TGCAGCGCCCTCCAGGGGGAGTTCTACGAGCAGTACTTC
.	TRBV4-1	TRBJ1-5	.	CASSQAHGGRNQPQHF	TGCGCCAGCAGCCAAGCCCACGGAGGGCGTAATCAGCCCCAGCATTTT
.	TRBV6-1	TRBJ2-5	TRBD2	CASSELKGLAGGETQYF	TGTGCCAGCAGTGAACTTAAGGGACTAGCTGGGGGGGAGACCCAGTACTTC
.	TRBV11-3	TRBJ2-7	.	CASSLDTNNRYEQYF	TGTGCCAGCAGCTTAGACACAAACAACCGCTACGAGCAGTACTTC
.	TRBV21-1	TRBJ1-5	.	CASSTRKDTQPQHF	TGTGCCAGCAGCACAAGGAAAGACACCCAGCCCCAGCATTTT
.	TRBV7-8	TRBJ1-5	TRBD1	CASSLGDRANQPQHF	TGTGCCAGCAGCTTAGGAGACAGGGCAAATCAGCCCCAGCATTTT
.	TRBV7-8	TRBJ2-7	TRBD2	CASSLPWEGLDEQYF	TGTGCCAGCAGCCTACCTTGGGAGGGGCTCGACGAGCAGTACTTC
.	TRBV28	TRBJ1-4	TRBD1	CASRDRGWVKLFF	TGTGCCAGCCGGGACAGGGGGTGGGTAAAACTGTTTTTT
.	TRBV2	TRBJ2-3	TRBD1	CASRPGQGNAGPDTQYF	TGTGCCAGCCGCCCTGGACAGGGAAACGCGGGGCCAGATACGCAGTATTTT
.	TRBV6-1	TRBJ2-7	.	CASSAGTGSYEQYF	TGTGCCAGCAGTGCTGGGACTGGCTCCTACGAGCAGTACTTC
.	TRBV27	TRBJ1-1	.	CASSLLSDAGVTEAFF	TGTGCCAGCAGTTTATTATCTGATGCAGGGGTTACTGAAGCTTTCTTT
.	TRBV5-5	TRBJ2-7	.	CASSPISYEQYF	TGTGCCAGCAGCCCCATCTCCTACGAGCAGTACTTC
.	TRBV6-5	TRBJ2-7	TRBD2	CASSLLAGPLYEQYF	TGTGCCAGCAGCTTGCTAGCGGGGCCCCTCTACGAGCAGTACTTC
.	TRBV28	TRBJ1-5	TRBD1	CASSLGDRDYKPQHF	TGTGCCAGCAGTTTAGGGGACAGGGACTACAAGCCCCAGCATTTT
.	TRBV5-1	TRBJ2-7	.	CASSLEVTSEQYF	TGCGCCAGCAGCTTAGAGGTTACCTCCGAGCAGTACTTC
few	TRBV5-1	TRBJ1-4	TRBD1	CASSSGQAINEKLFF	TGCGCCAGCAGCTCGGGACAGGCAATTAATGAAAAACTGTTTTTT
.	TRBV7-9	TRBJ1-1	TRBD1	CASSFGTGGRLNTEAFF	TGTGCCAGCAGCTTTGGGACAGGGGGCCGGTTGAACACTGAAGCTTTCTTT
few	TRBV29-1	TRBJ2-5	.	CSVEPGSGETQYF	TGCAGCGTTGAACCCGGGAGCGGGGAGACCCAGTACTTC
.	TRBV2	TRBJ2-5	.	CASGLYRMEETQYF	TGTGCCAGCGGTCTTTACAGAATGGAAGAGACCCAGTACTTC
.	TRBV7-3	TRBJ2-5	.	CASSTGQKETQYF	TGTGCCAGCAGCACGGGACAAAAAGAGACCCAGTACTTC
few	TRBV5-1	TRBJ2-1	.	CASSFDPSGEQFF	TGCGCCAGCAGCTTTGACCCATCAGGTGAGCAGTTCTTC
.	TRBV28	TRBJ1-5	.	CASGPRTAVNQPQHF	TGTGCCAGCGGTCCCAGGACTGCTGTCAATCAGCCCCAGCATTTT
.	TRBV9	TRBJ2-7	TRBD1	CASSPLTGTILYF	TGTGCCAGCAGCCCTCTGACAGGGACAATCTTATACTTC
few	TRBV28	TRBJ1-6	TRBD1	CASSYPQDRAGPLHF	TGTGCCAGCAGTTACCCTCAGGACAGGGCGGGACCCCTCCACTTT
.	TRBV27	TRBJ1-1	.	CASSLEGGATEAFF	TGTGCCAGCAGTTTAGAGGGTGGTGCCACTGAAGCTTTCTTT
few	TRBV25-1	TRBJ2-7	.	CASSVARLYEQYF	TGTGCCAGCAGTGTCGCCAGACTCTACGAGCAGTACTTC
once	TRBV9	TRBJ2-6	TRBD1	CASSQVPGQGTYSGANVLTF	TGTGCCAGCAGCCAAGTCCCGGGACAGGGGACATACTCTGGGGCCAACGTCCTGACTTTC
.	TRBV18	TRBJ2-7	.	CASSSTKRTYEQYF	TGTGCCAGCTCGTCGACTAAGCGGACCTACGAGCAGTACTTC